This TCR beta chain appears in the sequencing data of a study of regulatory T cells in long-lasting Graves disease. Study-wide points: Graves' patients with persistent disease showed TCR diversity lower than patients newly diagnosed.

Construction of TCR beta libraries relied on iRepertoire HTBI primers and on Arm-PCR targeting CDR3 regions. TCRdb re-called the multiplex PCR reads with MiXCR, one entry per CDR3 protein. The sample includes a few hundred thousand distinct CDR3 sequences, 12% to 15% of them seen just once. Time point meaning: newly diagnosed GD, antithyroid drugs for less than 3 months. There was RNA extracted from PBMCs, and the TCR library was made from it. CDR3 length: 12 residues. Germline lookup yields CDR1 MDHEN and CDR2 SYDVKM. Trimming removed 7 bases from V and 1 base from J, with 8 bases in between. This clonotype was recorded at least ten times. The antigen is not known. Separately, the same data were catalogued under a study of T cells in Graves' hyperthyroidism and ophthalmopathy. That study adds: The HTBI primer set was used in a first-round RT-PCR of the TCR CDR3. Peripheral blood also featured most of the thyroid clonotypes expanded above 0.001. The authors' 13 V-J model separated ophthalmopathy from stable hyperthyroidism.

This TCR came from a woman in her forties or fifties with Graves disease. Sequenced material: peripheral blood mononuclear cells (PBMCs), taken at new diagnosis, from a patient treated with antithyroid drugs. The chain carries TRBV28 and TRBJ2-7; D gene uncertain. CDR3 region: CASNRRSYEQYF. The CDR3 bases are TGTGCCAGCAATCGACGGTCCTACGAGCAGTACTTC.